The 19 T cell receptor beta chains listed next were all sequenced from one sample in a study of blood T cell repertoires in COVID-19. This table comes from immunoSEQ multiplex PCR, and its TCRdb copy is limited to in-frame clones, with some not included. The table includes around 80,000 clones, about 68% detected once. Sequenced material: peripheral blood. The source is a man aged 45-65 years with active or convalescent COVID-19.

The V gene is TRBV7-2, the J gene TRBJ1-5; perhaps TRBD1 as D (5 bases). The CDR3 length is 14 residues. CDR1 and CDR2 (germline): SGHTA, FQGNSA. V was pared by 6 bases and J by 1 base, with 10 bases between. CDR3 DNA: TGTGCCAGCAGTGGCGGGGGAAGCAATCAGCCCCAGCATTTT. It specifies CASSGGGSNQPQHF.

V gene TRBV4-1 combines with J gene TRBJ2-1; the D is unclear. This CDR3 has 12 residues. CDR1 and CDR2 (germline): MGHRA, YSYEKL. Trimming took 5 bases from V and 5 from J, leaving 7 bases between them. CDR3 region: CASSRGNNEQFF. The CDR3 nucleotides read TGCGCCAGCAGCAGAGGCAACAATGAGCAGTTCTTC.

The V gene is TRBV7-3, the J gene TRBJ2-6; possibly TRBD1 for D (6 bases). CDR3 length: 15 residues. The V gene's germline CDR1 is SGHTA and CDR2 FQGTGA. V lost 4 bases and J 2 bases, leaving 9 bases between the germline ends. CDR3 DNA sequence: TGTGCCAGCAGCTCTTACAGGGCTGGGGCCAACGTCCTGACTTTC. It yields the protein CASSSYRAGANVLTF.

The chain recombines TRBV12-3 or TRBV12-4 with TRBJ1-2; the D is unclear. Trimming cost V 5 bases and J 2 bases, with 9 bases left between them. CDR3 size: 13 residues. For the CDR3, the DNA is TGTGCCAGCAGTGAAGACATGAACTATGGCTACACCTTC. The encoded protein is CASSEDMNYGYTF.

This chain uses TRBV6-5 with TRBJ1-1; weak D call: TRBD1 (5 bases). The length of the CDR3 is 15 residues. Trimming cost V 5 bases and J 5 bases, with 18 bases left between them. Germline V gene sequence: CDR1 MNHEY, CDR2 SVGAGI. This CDR3 reads CASSPPGGSGTEAFF. DNA for the CDR3: TGTGCCAGCAGTCCTCCCGGGGGGTCCGGTACTGAAGCTTTCTTT.

This clone was recorded a few times. V usage is TRBV27 and J usage is TRBJ2-7; D might be TRBD1 (6 bases). This CDR3 contains 13 residues. The ends were cut back, 5 bases at V and 3 bases at J, with 11 bases in the middle. Germline CDR1 reads MNHEY; CDR2 reads SMNVEV (reference sequence). The CDR3 is CASSRTGNYEQYF. The CDR3 nucleotides read TGTGCCAGCAGTCGTACAGGGAACTACGAGCAGTACTTC.

This clone was observed a handful of times. V usage is TRBV4-2 and J usage is TRBJ2-3; 12 nucleotides line up with TRBD2. The J segment lost 4 bases and the V segment lost 1 base, leaving 3 bases of the junction unmatched. Germline values: CDR1 LGHNA, CDR2 YNFKEQ. The CDR3 consists of 16 residues. This CDR3 reads CASSQVRLAGADTQYF. CDR3 in DNA: TGTGCCAGCAGCCAAGTTAGACTAGCGGGGGCAGATACGCAGTATTTT.

The rearrangement links TRBV7-7 to TRBJ2-5; 11 bases match TRBD2. CDR1 is SSHAT and CDR2 is FNYEAQ in the germline V gene (reference sequence). V was pared by 5 bases and J by 1 base, with 3 bases of the junction left unmatched. This CDR3 is built from 15 residues. The DNA of the CDR3 is TGTGCCAGCAGCCTTAGCGGGGGGGGCCAAGAGACCCAGTACTTC. This sequence encodes CASSLSGGGQETQYF.

This chain joins TRBV6-5 and TRBJ1-2, with D tentatively TRBD1 (5 bases). V lost 0 bases, J lost 2 bases, and 10 bases lay in between. Germline V gives CDR1 MNHEY, CDR2 SVGAGI. The length of the CDR3 is 15 residues. The DNA of the CDR3 is TGTGCCAGCAGTTACTCCGGGGGTCAGAACTATGGCTACACCTTC. Protein: CASSYSGGQNYGYTF.

The chain carries TRBV3-1 (or the pseudogene TRBV3-2) and TRBJ1-3; TRBD1 aligns across 11 bases. V lost 3 bases and J lost 4; bases outside the gene matches: 5. From germline, CDR1 is LGHDT and CDR2 YNNKEL (reference sequence). CDR3 length: 16 residues. The CDR3 DNA is TGTGCCAGCAGCCATGGACAGGGGGCAGGGGGAAACACCATATATTTT. Translation gives CASSHGQGAGGNTIYF.

The rearrangement joins TRBV6-5 to TRBJ2-6, with TRBD1 matching 8 bases. Germline CDR1 MNHEY, CDR2 SVGAGI. The J segment lost 2 bases and the V segment lost 4 bases, leaving 4 bases of the junction unmatched. This CDR3 region has 16 residues. The CDR3 protein is CASSSTGGTGANVLTF. CDR3 coding DNA: TGTGCCAGCAGTTCCACAGGGGGGACTGGGGCCAACGTCCTGACTTTC.

This chain links TRBV27 with TRBJ1-1, with TRBD1 as a possible D gene (6 bases). The length of the CDR3 is 14 residues. The V end lost 5 bases, the J end lost 3 bases, and 13 bases lay between the germline ends. Germline CDR1 is MNHEY and CDR2 is SMNVEV (reference sequence). DNA for the CDR3: TGTGCCAGCAGTCGCTCCAGGGGAGACACTGAAGCTTTCTTT. Protein: CASSRSRGDTEAFF.

The rearrangement joins TRBV10-3 to TRBJ2-7; 11 bases line up with TRBD1. V was pared by 4 bases and J by 2 bases, with 4 bases of the junction left unmatched. The germline V gene has CDR1 ENHRY and CDR2 SYGVKD. The CDR3 runs 15 residues. The CDR3 bases are TGTGCCATCAGTGGGACAGGGGGCGACCCCTACGAGCAGTACTTC. It is translated as CAISGTGGDPYEQYF.

The chain uses TRBV29-1 and TRBJ2-3, with D possibly matching TRBD1 (6 bases). Germline CDR1 reads SQVTM; CDR2 reads ANQGSEA. V shed 7 bases and J shed 4 bases, with 9 bases lying between them. This CDR3 has 11 amino acids. The CDR3 spells CSGTAADTQYF. Written as DNA, the CDR3 is TGCAGCGGGACAGCGGCAGATACGCAGTATTTT.

This chain connects TRBV9 to TRBJ2-7, with 11 positions matching TRBD2. Trimming at V came to 4 bases and at J to 0 bases, leaving 15 bases not matched to a gene. Germline V lookup: CDR1 SGDLS, CDR2 YYNGEE. This CDR3 region has 19 residues. The CDR3 region has the DNA TGTGCCAGCAGCCCGAAGGGGACTCGCACTAGCGGGGGCTCCTACGAGCAGTACTTC. As protein: CASSPKGTRTSGGSYEQYF.

The chain couples TRBV7-2 to TRBJ2-3, with D unclear. The CDR3 has 16 amino acids. V was cut by 1 base and J by 0 bases, with 11 bases left in between. The germline gives CDR1 SGHTA, CDR2 FQGNSA. In nucleotides, the CDR3 is TGTGCCAGCAGCTTAGGAGCGTCCTCTAGCACAGATACGCAGTATTTT. Amino acid sequence: CASSLGASSSTDTQYF.

This clone was seen only a few times. V and J are TRBV21-1 and TRBJ1-1; the table's D call, TRBD1, was not checked against the DNA. TRBV21-1 is flagged as a pseudogene. This CDR3 is built from 17 residues. The CDR3 DNA sequence: TGTGCCAGCAGCAACAATCCCCGGGACAGGGGGTTCCGTGAAGCTTTCTTT. As protein: CASSNNPRDRGFREAFF.

This chain connects TRBV14 to TRBJ1-2; D gene ambiguous. The germline V gene has CDR1 SGHDN and CDR2 FVKESK. V was pared by 5 bases and J by 4 bases, with 17 bases between. The CDR3 extends over 15 amino acids. This chain's CDR3 is CASSAVSHTGYGYTF. The CDR3 DNA sequence: TGTGCCAGCAGCGCGGTCAGCCATACGGGCTATGGCTACACCTTC.

This clone was observed a single time. This sequence joins TRBV6-2 or TRBV6-3 and TRBJ1-2; weak D call: TRBD1 (6 bases). CDR3 size: 15 residues. V lost 2 bases to trimming and J lost 4 bases, with 14 bases between them. The germline V gene has CDR1 MNHEY and CDR2 SVGEGT. The CDR3 loop reads CASSYTGQKGYGYTF. CDR3 bases: TGTGCCAGCAGTTACACAGGACAGAAAGGCTATGGCTACACCTTC.